This T cell receptor beta chain was retrieved from a study of T cell repertoires in cytomegalovirus infection. Findings and limits, study-wide: Clonotypes of TCR beta that were HLA-C-restricted and CMV-specific dominated the ex vivo response.

TCRdb passed the reads through MiXCR, listing each CDR3 protein once. Among roughly 230,000 distinct CDR3 sequences, approximately 7% were seen once, and the ten largest hold about 6.5%. This clonotype was counted between two and nine times. The target antigen is unknown. The sample was PBMCs. The TCR sequence derives from a human donor in good health (CMV status not recorded). Some clones in this sample may be carry-over from other donors' samples.

CDR3 nucleotide sequence: TGCGCCAGCAGCCAAGATCCCAGCGGGGGTTGGACCCAGTACTTC. Its translation: CASSQDPSGGWTQYF. V gene TRBV4-1 combines with J gene TRBJ2-5; 8 positions match TRBD2. CDR1 and CDR2 from the germline V gene are MGHRA and YSYEKL. V dropped 0 bases and J dropped 7; count of bases not matched to a gene: 7. The CDR3 covers 15 residues.